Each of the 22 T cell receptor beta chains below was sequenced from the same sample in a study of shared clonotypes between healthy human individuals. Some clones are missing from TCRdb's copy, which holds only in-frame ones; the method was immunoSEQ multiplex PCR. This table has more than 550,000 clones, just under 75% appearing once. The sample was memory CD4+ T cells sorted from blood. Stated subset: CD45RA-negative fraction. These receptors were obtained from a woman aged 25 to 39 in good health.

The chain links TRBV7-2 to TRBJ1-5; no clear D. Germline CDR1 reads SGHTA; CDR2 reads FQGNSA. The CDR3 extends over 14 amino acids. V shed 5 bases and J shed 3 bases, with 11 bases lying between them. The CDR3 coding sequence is TGTGCCAGCAGCCGAACAGAAACCAATCAGCCCCAGCATTTT. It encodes CASSRTETNQPQHF. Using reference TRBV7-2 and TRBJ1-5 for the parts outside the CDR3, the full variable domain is GAGVSQSPSNKVTEKGKDVELRCDPISGHTALYWYRQSLGQGLEFLIYFQGNSAPDKSGLPSDRFSAERTGGSVSTLTIQRTQQEDSAVYLCASSRTETNQPQHFGDGTRLSIL.

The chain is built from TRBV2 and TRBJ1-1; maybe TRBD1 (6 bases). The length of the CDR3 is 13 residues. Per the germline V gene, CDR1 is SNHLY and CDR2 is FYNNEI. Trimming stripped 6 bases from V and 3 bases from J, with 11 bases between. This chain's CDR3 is CASRLTGYTEAFF. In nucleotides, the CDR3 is TGTGCCAGCAGGTTAACAGGGTACACTGAAGCTTTCTTT.

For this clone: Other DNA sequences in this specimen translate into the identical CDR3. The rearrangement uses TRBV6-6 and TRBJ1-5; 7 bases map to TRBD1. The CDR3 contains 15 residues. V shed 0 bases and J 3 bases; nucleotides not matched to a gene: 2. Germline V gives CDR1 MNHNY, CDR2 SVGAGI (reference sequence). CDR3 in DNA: TGTGCCAGCAGTTACTCGGGACAGCTCAATCAGCCCCAGCATTTT. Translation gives CASSYSGQLNQPQHF.

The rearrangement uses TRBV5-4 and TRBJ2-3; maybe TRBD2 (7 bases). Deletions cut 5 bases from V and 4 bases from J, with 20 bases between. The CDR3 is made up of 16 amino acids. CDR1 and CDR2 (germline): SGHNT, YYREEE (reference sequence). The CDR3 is CASSYLREGGADTQYF. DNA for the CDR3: TGTGCCAGCAGTTATCTCAGGGAGGGGGGCGCAGATACGCAGTATTTT. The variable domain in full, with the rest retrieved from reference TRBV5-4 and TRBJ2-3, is ETGVTQSPTHLIKTRGQQVTLRCSSQSGHNTVSWYQQALGQGPQFIFQYYREEENGRGNFPPRFSGLQFPNYSSELNVNALELDDSALYLCASSYLREGGADTQYFGPGTRLTVL.

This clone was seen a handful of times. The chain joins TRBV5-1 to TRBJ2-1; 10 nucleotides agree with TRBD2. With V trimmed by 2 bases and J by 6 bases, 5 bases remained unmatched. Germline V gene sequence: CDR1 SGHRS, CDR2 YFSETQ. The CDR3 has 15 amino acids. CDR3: CASSFLAGDSNEQFF. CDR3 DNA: TGCGCCAGCAGCTTTCTAGCGGGGGACTCCAATGAGCAGTTCTTC.

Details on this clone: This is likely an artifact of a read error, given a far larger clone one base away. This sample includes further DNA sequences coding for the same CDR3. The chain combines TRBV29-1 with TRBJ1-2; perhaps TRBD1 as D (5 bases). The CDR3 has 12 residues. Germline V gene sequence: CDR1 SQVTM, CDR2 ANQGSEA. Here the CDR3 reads CSARGNDYGYTF. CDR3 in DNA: TGCAGCGCGCGGGGCAATGACTATGGCTACACCTTT. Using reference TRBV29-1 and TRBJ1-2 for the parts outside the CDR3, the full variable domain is SAVISQKPSRDICQRGTSLTIQCQVDSQVTMMFWYRQQPGQSLTLIATANQGSEATYESGFVIDKFPISRPNLTFSTLTVSNMSPEDSSIYLCSARGNDYGYTFGSGTRLTVV.

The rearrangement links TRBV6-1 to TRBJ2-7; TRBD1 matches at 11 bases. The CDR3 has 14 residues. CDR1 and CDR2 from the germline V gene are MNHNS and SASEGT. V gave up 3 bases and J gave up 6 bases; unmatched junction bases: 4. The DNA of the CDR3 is TGTGCCAGCAGTGAGAGGACAGGGGGCCTCGAGCAGTACTTC. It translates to CASSERTGGLEQYF.

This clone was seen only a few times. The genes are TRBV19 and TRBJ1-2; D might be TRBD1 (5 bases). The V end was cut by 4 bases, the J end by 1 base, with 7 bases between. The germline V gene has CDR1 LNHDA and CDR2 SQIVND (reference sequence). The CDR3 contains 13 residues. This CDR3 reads CASSRDGNYGYTF. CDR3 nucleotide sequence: TGTGCCAGTAGTAGGGACGGTAACTATGGCTACACCTTC.

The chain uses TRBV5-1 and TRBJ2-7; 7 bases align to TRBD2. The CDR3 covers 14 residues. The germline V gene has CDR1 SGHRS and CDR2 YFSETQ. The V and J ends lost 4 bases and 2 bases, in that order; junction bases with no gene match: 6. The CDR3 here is CASSPWEGTYEQYF. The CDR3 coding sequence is TGCGCCAGCAGCCCCTGGGAGGGTACCTACGAGCAGTACTTC.

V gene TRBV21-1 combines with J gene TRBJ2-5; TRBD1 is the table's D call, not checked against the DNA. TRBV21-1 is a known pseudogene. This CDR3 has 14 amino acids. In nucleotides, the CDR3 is TGTGCCAGCAGCACTAGACAGGGCCAAGAGACCCAGTACTTC. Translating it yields CASSTRQGQETQYF.

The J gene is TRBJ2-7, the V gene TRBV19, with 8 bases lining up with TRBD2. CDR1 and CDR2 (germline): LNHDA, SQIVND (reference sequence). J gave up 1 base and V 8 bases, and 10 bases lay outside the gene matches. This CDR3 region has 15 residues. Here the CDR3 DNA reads TGTGCCAGTGCACGGCCCAGCGGGAGTTCCTACGAGCAGTACTTC. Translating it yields CASARPSGSSYEQYF.

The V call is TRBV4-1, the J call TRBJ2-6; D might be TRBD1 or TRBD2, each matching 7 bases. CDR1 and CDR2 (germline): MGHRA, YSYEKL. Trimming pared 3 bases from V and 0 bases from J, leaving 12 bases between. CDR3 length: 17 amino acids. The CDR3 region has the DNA TGCGCCAGCAGCCAGGGGGGGACAGCCTCTGGGGCCAACGTCCTGACTTTC. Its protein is CASSQGGTASGANVLTF.

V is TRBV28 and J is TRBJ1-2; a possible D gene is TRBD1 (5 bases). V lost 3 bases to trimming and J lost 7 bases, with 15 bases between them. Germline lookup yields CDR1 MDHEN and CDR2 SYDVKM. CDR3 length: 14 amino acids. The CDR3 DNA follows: TGTGCCAGCAGTTTGTACCGGGGGGTGGGTGGCTACACCTTC. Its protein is CASSLYRGVGGYTF.

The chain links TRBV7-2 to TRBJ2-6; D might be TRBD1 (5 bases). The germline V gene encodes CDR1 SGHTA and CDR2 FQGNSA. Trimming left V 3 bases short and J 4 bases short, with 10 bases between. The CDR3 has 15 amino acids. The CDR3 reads CASSFRVAGANVLTF. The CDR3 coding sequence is TGTGCCAGCAGCTTCAGGGTGGCCGGGGCCAACGTCCTGACTTTC.

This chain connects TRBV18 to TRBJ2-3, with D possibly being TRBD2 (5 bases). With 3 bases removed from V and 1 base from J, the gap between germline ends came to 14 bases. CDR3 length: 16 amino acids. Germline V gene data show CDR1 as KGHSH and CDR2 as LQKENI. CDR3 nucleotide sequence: TGTGCCAGCTCACCGTGGGGAGTTGGCGGCACAGATACGCAGTATTTT. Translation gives CASSPWGVGGTDTQYF.

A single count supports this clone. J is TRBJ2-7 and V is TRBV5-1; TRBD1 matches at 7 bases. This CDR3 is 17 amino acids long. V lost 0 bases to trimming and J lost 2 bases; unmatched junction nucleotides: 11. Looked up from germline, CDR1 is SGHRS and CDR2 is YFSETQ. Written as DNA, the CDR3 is TGCGCCAGCAGCTTGGCCGTAAGAAAGGGGGCCCCCTACGAGCAGTACTTC. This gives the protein CASSLAVRKGAPYEQYF.

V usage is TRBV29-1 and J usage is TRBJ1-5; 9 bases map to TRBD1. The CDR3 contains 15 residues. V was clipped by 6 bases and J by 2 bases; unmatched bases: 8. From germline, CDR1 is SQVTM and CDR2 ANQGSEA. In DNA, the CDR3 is TGCAGCGTGGCGGGGGGACAGGGAGGCAATCAGCCCCAGCATTTT. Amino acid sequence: CSVAGGQGGNQPQHF.

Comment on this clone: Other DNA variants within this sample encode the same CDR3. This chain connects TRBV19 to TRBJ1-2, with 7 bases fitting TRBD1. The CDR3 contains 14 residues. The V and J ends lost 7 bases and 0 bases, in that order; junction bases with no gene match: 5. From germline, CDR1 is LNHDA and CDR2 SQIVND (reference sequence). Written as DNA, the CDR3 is TGTGCCAGTAAACCCGGGACAGCTAACTATGGCTACACCTTC. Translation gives CASKPGTANYGYTF.

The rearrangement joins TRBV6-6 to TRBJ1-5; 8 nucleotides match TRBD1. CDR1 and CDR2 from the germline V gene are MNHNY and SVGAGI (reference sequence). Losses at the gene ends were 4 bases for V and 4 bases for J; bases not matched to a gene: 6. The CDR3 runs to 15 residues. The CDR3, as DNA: TGTGCCAGCAGTTCCGGACAGGGAGGGAATCAGCCCCAGCATTTT. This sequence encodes CASSSGQGGNQPQHF.

DNA for the CDR3: TGTGCCACCAGCACAGGGGGACAGGAGCTTATAGCAATCAAGCCCCAGCATTTT. It is translated as CATSTGGQELIAIKPQHF. The chain links TRBV15 to TRBJ1-5, with 8 bases lining up with TRBD1. Unmatched junction bases numbered 19, after V lost 4 bases and J lost 8 bases. The CDR3 consists of 18 residues. CDR1 is LNHNV and CDR2 is YYDKDF in the germline V gene (reference sequence).

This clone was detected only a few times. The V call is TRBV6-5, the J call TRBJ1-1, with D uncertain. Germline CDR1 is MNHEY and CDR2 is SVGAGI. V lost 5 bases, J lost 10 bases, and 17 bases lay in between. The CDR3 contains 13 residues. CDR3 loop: CASSLRADGVAFF. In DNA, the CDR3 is TGTGCCAGCAGTCTTAGAGCTGACGGCGTAGCTTTCTTT.

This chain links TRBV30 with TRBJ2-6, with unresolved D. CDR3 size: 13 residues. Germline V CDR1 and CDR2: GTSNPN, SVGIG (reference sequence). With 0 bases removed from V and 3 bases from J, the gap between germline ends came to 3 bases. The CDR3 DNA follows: TGTGCCTGGAGTGTTAGTGGGGCCAACGTCCTGACTTTC. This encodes CAWSVSGANVLTF.